These T cell receptor beta chains were read from a single sample in a study of blood T cells in healthy people across ages. One entry per CDR3 protein, called by TCRdb with MiXCR from the 5' RACE reads. The repertoire holds about 700,000 distinct CDR3 sequences, with about 32% as singletons. The sequencing sample was made of blood. These receptors were collected from an elderly woman in good health. Each CDR3 is given without its conserved first and last residue. Each record gives: D gene, J gene, V gene, CDR3 protein. D genes are given only for firm matches.

>NA|TRBJ1-2|TRBV4-2
ASSQDDRGIYGYT
>TRBD2|NA|TRBV7-9
ASSHPGLAGGTTDEQY
>NA|TRBJ1-2|TRBV7-8
ASSLVQGTNYGYT
>NA|TRBJ2-4|TRBV20-1
SARADLFLVKNIQY
>TRBD1|TRBJ2-3|TRBV29-1
SVEAAPGRGRADTQY
>NA|TRBJ2-5|TRBV20-1
SASSGLGETQY
>NA|TRBJ2-2|TRBV12-5
ASGLYLSGLRYTGELF
>TRBD1|TRBJ2-7|TRBV12-3/TRBV12-4
ASSGPGQGNEQY
>NA|TRBJ2-4|TRBV7-2
ASSLRTGQNIQY
>NA|TRBJ1-5|TRBV27
ASGVKQGGSGNQPQH
>TRBD2|TRBJ2-2|TRBV24-1
ATQRAGGDTGELF
>NA|TRBJ2-1|TRBV24-1
ATSDRQDREQF
>TRBD1|TRBJ2-5|TRBV5-1
ASSLGDRATETQY
>NA|TRBJ1-1|TRBV4-3
ASSQDPRGRTEAF
>NA|TRBJ2-5|TRBV20-1
SDGSGLSVRETQY
>NA|TRBJ1-1|TRBV3-1
ASSHGEAEAF
>NA|TRBJ2-1|TRBV29-1
SVEARAYNEQF
>NA|TRBJ2-3|TRBV5-1
ASSLWADTQY
>NA|TRBJ2-3|TRBV11-3
ASSSEAPDTQY
>TRBD1|TRBJ2-1|TRBV6-5
ASSDGGQGLNEQF